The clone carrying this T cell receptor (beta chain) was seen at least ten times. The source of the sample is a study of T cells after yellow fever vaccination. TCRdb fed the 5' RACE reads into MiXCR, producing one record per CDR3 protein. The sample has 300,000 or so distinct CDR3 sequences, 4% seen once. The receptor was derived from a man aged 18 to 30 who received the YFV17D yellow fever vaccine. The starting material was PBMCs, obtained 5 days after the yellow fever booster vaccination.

CDR3 DNA sequence: TGTGCCAGCAGTTATTCAGGGGTCAATCAGCCCCAGCATTTT. Its translation: CASSYSGVNQPQHF. The chain carries TRBV6-5 and TRBJ1-5, with a weak D call TRBD1 (6 bases). V lost 3 bases and J 3 bases, leaving 9 bases between the germline ends. Germline V CDR1 and CDR2: MNHEY, SVGAGI. This CDR3 contains 14 residues.